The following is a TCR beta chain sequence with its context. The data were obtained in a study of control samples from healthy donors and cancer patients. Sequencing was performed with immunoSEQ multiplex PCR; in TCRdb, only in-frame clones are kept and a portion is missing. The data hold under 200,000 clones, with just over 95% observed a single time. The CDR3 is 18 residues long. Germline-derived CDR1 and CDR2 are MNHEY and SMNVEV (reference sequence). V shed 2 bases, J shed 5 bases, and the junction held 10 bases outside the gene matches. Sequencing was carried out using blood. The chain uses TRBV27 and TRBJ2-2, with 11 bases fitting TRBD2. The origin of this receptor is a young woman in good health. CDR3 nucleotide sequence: TGTGCCAGCAGTTTACTACTAGCGGGAGAGTCGGGGACCGGGGAGCTGTTTTTT. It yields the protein CASSLLLAGESGTGELFF.